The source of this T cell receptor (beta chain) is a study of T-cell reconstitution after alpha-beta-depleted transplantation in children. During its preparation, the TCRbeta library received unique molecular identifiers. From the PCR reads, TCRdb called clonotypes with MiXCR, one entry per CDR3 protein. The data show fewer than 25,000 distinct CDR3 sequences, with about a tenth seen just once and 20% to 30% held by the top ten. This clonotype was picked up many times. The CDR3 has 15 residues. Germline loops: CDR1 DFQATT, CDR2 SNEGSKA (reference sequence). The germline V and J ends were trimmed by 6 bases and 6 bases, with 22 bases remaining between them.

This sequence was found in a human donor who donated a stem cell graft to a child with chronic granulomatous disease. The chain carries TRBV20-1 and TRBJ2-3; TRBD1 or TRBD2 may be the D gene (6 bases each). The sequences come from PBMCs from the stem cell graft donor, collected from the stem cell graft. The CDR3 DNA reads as TGCAGTGCCAAATACAGACCGGGGGCTAGGGATACGCAGTATTTT. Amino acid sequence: CSAKYRPGARDTQYF.